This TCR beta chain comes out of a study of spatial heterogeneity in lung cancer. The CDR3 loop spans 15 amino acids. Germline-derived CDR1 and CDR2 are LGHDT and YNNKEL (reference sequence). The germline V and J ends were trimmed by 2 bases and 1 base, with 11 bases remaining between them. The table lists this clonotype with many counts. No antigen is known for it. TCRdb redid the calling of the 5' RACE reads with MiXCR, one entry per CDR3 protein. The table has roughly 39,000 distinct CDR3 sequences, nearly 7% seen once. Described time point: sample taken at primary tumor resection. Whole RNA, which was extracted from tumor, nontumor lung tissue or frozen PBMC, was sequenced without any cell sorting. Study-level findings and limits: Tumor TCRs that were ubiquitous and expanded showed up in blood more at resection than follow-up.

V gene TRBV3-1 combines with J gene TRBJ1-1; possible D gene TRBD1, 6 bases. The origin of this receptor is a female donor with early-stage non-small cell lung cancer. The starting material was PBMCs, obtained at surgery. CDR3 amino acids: CASSQNRDGNTEAFF. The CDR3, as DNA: TGTGCCAGCAGCCAAAACAGGGACGGGAACACTGAAGCTTTCTTT.